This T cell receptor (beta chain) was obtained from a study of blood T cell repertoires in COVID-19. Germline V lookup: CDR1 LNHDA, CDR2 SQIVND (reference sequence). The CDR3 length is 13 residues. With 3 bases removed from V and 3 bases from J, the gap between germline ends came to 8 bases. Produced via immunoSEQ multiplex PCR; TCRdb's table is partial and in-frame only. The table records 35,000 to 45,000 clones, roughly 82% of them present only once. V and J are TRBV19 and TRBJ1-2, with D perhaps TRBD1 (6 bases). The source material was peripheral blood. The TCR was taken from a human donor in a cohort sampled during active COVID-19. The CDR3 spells CASSIQGYYGYTF. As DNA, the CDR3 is TGTGCCAGTAGTATCCAGGGGTACTATGGCTACACCTTC.